This T cell receptor beta chain was captured in a study of CD8 T cells in ankylosing spondylitis. Study findings and constraints: Earlier reports found some motif variants in synovial fluid and blood in reactive arthritis. Peripheral blood held disease-linked clones only at relatively low frequency, and these were CD8+. Within ankylosing spondylitis blood, a TCR beta motif made up of under 10 highly homologous variants appeared to be characteristic.

TCRdb reprocessed the 5' RACE reads with MiXCR, giving one entry per CDR3 protein. The sample records over 200,000 distinct CDR3 sequences, around 18% being singletons. Many counts were recorded for this clonotype. What it recognizes is unknown. The CDR3 extends over 14 amino acids. The V end lost 2 bases, the J end lost 7 bases, and 12 bases lay between the germline ends. Germline CDR1 is SGHTA and CDR2 is FQGNSA. The sequence was collected from a male donor with ankylosing spondylitis. Sample: blood, either unsorted or a sorted T cell fraction (not recorded which). The chain links TRBV7-2 to TRBJ1-5, with D unresolved. The CDR3 nucleotides read TGTGCCAGCAGCTTATCGGGGTTGGGCCAGCCCCAGCATTTT. Amino acid sequence: CASSLSGLGQPQHF.